This T cell receptor beta chain stems from a study of blood T cell repertoires in COVID-19. The table came from immunoSEQ multiplex PCR; TCRdb's copy has only in-frame clones and leaves some out. The repertoire holds under 200,000 clones, roughly nine tenths seen once, with around a fifth in the top ten. CDR1 is SGHDT, CDR2 YYEEEE, per germline. Trimming removed 3 bases from V and 0 bases from J; junction bases left unmatched: 5. The CDR3 loop spans 15 amino acids. Sequencing used peripheral blood. This receptor was identified in a man aged 55 to 70 with active or convalescent COVID-19. The chain joins TRBV5-6 to TRBJ1-2, with 7 bases matching TRBD1. This CDR3 is CASSSLGQTNYGYTF. The CDR3 DNA sequence: TGTGCCAGCAGCTCATTGGGACAGACTAACTATGGCTACACCTTC.